The 10 T cell receptor beta chains presented below share a single source sample, sequenced in a study of patients and donors after allogeneic stem cell transplantation. TCRdb reprocessed the RT-PCR reads via MiXCR and lists one record per CDR3 protein. The sample shows roughly 940,000 distinct CDR3 sequences, 18% of them seen only once. The sample taken for sequencing was blood, either unsorted or a sorted T cell fraction (not recorded which). Receptors were obtained from a human donor who was either an allogeneic HSCT recipient or a stem cell or donor lymphocyte infusion donor (not recorded which). It is not recorded whose cells these are; they may come from a transplant donor.

This rearrangement joins TRBV27 to TRBJ2-7, with D unresolved. This CDR3 is 11 amino acids long. V was pared by 8 bases and J by 6 bases, with 11 bases between. Germline loops: CDR1 MNHEY, CDR2 SMNVEV (reference sequence). The CDR3 here is CASYEKGEQYF. The DNA for the CDR3 is TGTGCCAGCTACGAAAAAGGCGAGCAGTACTTC.

CDR3 sequence (DNA): TGCGCCAGCAGCTTGGTGGCTAGCGGACCCTACGAGCAGTACTTC. Its protein is CASSLVASGPYEQYF. The chain employs TRBV5-1 and TRBJ2-7, with 7 bases aligning to TRBD2. CDR3 length equals 15 residues. V lost 0 bases and J lost 2; bases outside the gene matches: 5. Germline CDR1 is SGHRS and CDR2 is YFSETQ.

This clonotype was picked up many times. The chain employs TRBV2 and TRBJ1-5, with no clear D. Germline lookup yields CDR1 SNHLY and CDR2 FYNNEI. V lost 1 base and J lost 2, with 6 bases in between. This CDR3 is 14 amino acids long. The DNA for the CDR3 is TGTGCCAGCAGTGAAGGGGCAGGCAATCAGCCCCAGCATTTT. Translated, it gives CASSEGAGNQPQHF.

The sample holds a few counts of this clonotype. The CDR3 coding sequence is TGTGCCAGCAGTCTGCTGGGGTTGGTAGCGGGAGGGGTCACCGGGGAGCTGTTTTTT. Encoded protein: CASSLLGLVAGGVTGELFF. The J gene is TRBJ2-2, the V gene TRBV12-3 or TRBV12-4; 11 nucleotides match TRBD2. The CDR3 runs to 19 residues. Unmatched junction bases numbered 15, after V lost 5 bases and J lost 4 bases.

A remark on this clonotype: Possible read error: a much larger clone is one base away. V gene TRBV29-1 combines with J gene TRBJ2-5; 7 nucleotides align to TRBD1. The CDR3 runs to 13 residues. CDR1 SQVTM and CDR2 ANQGSEA come from the germline V gene. Trimming at V came to 7 bases and at J to 2 bases, leaving 7 bases not matched to a gene. The CDR3 protein is CSARQGWQETQYF. Here the CDR3 DNA reads TGCAGCGCCAGACAGGGTTGGCAAGAGACCCAGTACTTC.

V is TRBV6-5 and J is TRBJ2-1; D gene ambiguous. The V gene lost 2 bases and the J gene lost 4 bases, with 12 bases spanning the gap. Germline V gene lookup returns CDR1 MNHEY and CDR2 SVGAGI. This CDR3 is 15 amino acids long. CDR3: CASSYVLGFYNEQFF. The CDR3 nucleotides read TGTGCCAGCAGTTACGTACTGGGGTTTTACAATGAGCAGTTCTTC.

This clonotype appeared many times. The V gene is TRBV29-1, the J gene TRBJ1-2; D gene uncertain. The CDR3 spans 11 residues. The germline CDR1 and CDR2 sequences are SQVTM and ANQGSEA. The V end was cut by 7 bases, the J end by 5 bases, with 11 bases between. The CDR3 reads CSADELYGYTF. CDR3 DNA: TGCAGCGCCGACGAACTATATGGCTACACCTTC.

This clonotype occurred a few times. The genes are TRBV5-6 and TRBJ2-7, with D possibly TRBD2 on 6 matching bases. CDR3 size: 13 residues. Trimming shortened V by 4 bases and J by 4 bases, and 12 bases separated the two germline ends. Per the germline V gene, CDR1 is SGHDT and CDR2 is YYEEEE. CDR3 region: CASSLWGDYEQYF. The CDR3, as DNA: TGTGCCAGCAGCCTCTGGGGGGATTACGAGCAGTACTTC.

The chain carries TRBV5-1 and TRBJ1-1; 7 positions match TRBD1. The V gene end was trimmed by 5 bases and the J gene end by 1 base; junction bases not matched to a gene: 5. This CDR3 is built from 14 residues. Per the germline V gene, CDR1 is SGHRS and CDR2 is YFSETQ. DNA for the CDR3: TGCGCCAGCAGAGGGGACAGCCCGAACACTGAAGCTTTCTTT. It codes for CASRGDSPNTEAFF.

This clonotype was recorded a few times. The chain couples TRBV5-1 to TRBJ2-3, with 9 bases aligning to TRBD2. The CDR3 contains 14 residues. V lost 7 bases to trimming and J lost 6 bases; unmatched junction nucleotides: 9. CDR1 is SGHRS and CDR2 is YFSETQ in the germline V gene. CDR3 sequence reads: CASGSAGGSDTQYF. The CDR3 coding sequence is TGCGCCAGCGGATCAGCGGGGGGCTCCGATACGCAGTATTTT.